The 10 T cell receptor beta chains listed next were all sequenced from one sample in a study of blood T cells in healthy people across ages (dated by TCRdb to between 2014 and 2016). Library generation was performed with 5' RACE. TCRdb shows the sequencer as Illumina HiSeq 2500. The second PCR ran for about 7 to 11 cycles and used a J-beta primer mix along with a sample-barcoded 5' primer. Clones were called with MiXCR by TCRdb after fastp trimmed the public reads at Q25, and only in-frame beta chains were retained. Rows with a matching CDR3 protein are joined into one entry that keeps the most common DNA and genes. Here the sample has about 1.5 million distinct CDR3 sequences; approximately 39% occur a single time. 4% of the sample is in the top ten clones. Sequencing used blood. These receptor sequences come from a woman under 30 in good health.

The gene calls are TRBV18 and TRBJ1-4; a possible D gene is TRBD1 (5 bases). The CDR3 contains 15 residues. The V end lost 3 bases, the J end lost 8 bases, and 16 bases lay between the germline ends. Germline CDR1 KGHSH, CDR2 LQKENI. The CDR3 DNA follows: TGTGCCAGCTCACCGGTGGAGGGACTCGGGGAAAAACTGTTTTTT. It is translated as CASSPVEGLGEKLFF.

This clonotype was seen more than once but under ten times. The gene calls are TRBV6-5 and TRBJ2-1, with TRBD2 matching 10 bases. Germline V gene sequence: CDR1 MNHEY, CDR2 SVGAGI. The CDR3 has 14 residues. With 5 bases clipped from V and 2 bases from J, the junction kept 0 bases outside the gene matches. The CDR3, as DNA: TGTGCCAGCAGTAGCGGGAGGGCCTACAATGAGCAGTTCTTC. It codes for CASSSGRAYNEQFF.

This clonotype showed up just a few times. V and J are TRBV4-3 and TRBJ2-5; D possibly corresponds to TRBD2 (5 bases). This CDR3 comprises 14 residues. Germline CDR1 is LGHNA and CDR2 is YSLEER. V dropped 4 bases and J dropped 11 bases, with 20 bases sitting between them. The CDR3, as DNA: TGCGCCAGCAGCCGAGCGGTAGCGAACAATGAGCAGTACTTC. This encodes CASSRAVANNEQYF.

The V and J genes are TRBV4-3 and TRBJ2-1; TRBD2 aligns across 13 bases. Germline V lookup: CDR1 LGHNA, CDR2 YSLEER. This CDR3 contains 19 residues. The ends lost 0 bases at V and 8 bases at J; junction bases unmatched: 13. CDR3 sequence reads: CASSQDYLSGTSGMDEQFF. Written as DNA, the CDR3 is TGCGCCAGCAGCCAAGATTATCTTTCGGGGACTAGCGGGATGGATGAGCAGTTCTTC.

The genes are TRBV20-1 and TRBJ1-1; tentative D call: TRBD1 (5 bases). CDR3 length: 12 residues. V lost 4 bases and J 1 base, leaving 7 bases between the germline ends. Germline CDR1 DFQATT, CDR2 SNEGSKA (reference sequence). This CDR3 is CSANTGNTEAFF. CDR3 in DNA: TGCAGTGCTAATACAGGGAACACTGAAGCTTTCTTT.

V gene TRBV27 combines with J gene TRBJ2-4, with TRBD1 identical over 9 bases. CDR1 MNHEY and CDR2 SMNVEV come from the germline V gene (reference sequence). V shed 5 bases, J shed 4 bases, and the junction held 6 bases outside the gene matches. The CDR3 has 15 residues. In DNA, the CDR3 is TGTGCCAGCAGTCCGTCCGGACAGGGGAAAAACATTCAGTACTTC. This sequence encodes CASSPSGQGKNIQYF.

The V and J genes are TRBV6-2 or TRBV6-3 and TRBJ2-1; 7 nucleotides align to TRBD1. The better agreement between TRBJ2-7 and the DNA end casts doubt on the J call. The germline V gene encodes CDR1 MNHEY and CDR2 SVGEGT. This CDR3 has 17 amino acids. CDR3 sequence reads: CASSTRDREETYNEQYF. Written as DNA, the CDR3 is TGTGCCAGCAGTACACGTGACAGGGAAGAGACGTACAATGAGCAGTACTTC.

The J gene is TRBJ2-1, the V gene TRBV4-2; tentatively, D is TRBD2 (5 bases). The CDR3 totals 19 residues. In germline, CDR1 is LGHNA, CDR2 YNFKEQ. Trimming removed 1 base from V and 0 bases from J, with 19 bases in between. Here the CDR3 reads CASSQVAASSYGSYNEQFF. The CDR3 bases are TGTGCCAGCAGCCAAGTGGCCGCTAGCTCCTATGGCTCCTACAATGAGCAGTTCTTC.

The V and J genes are TRBV20-1 and TRBJ2-3; D is unresolved. V gave up 5 bases and J gave up 0 bases, with 15 bases separating them. The CDR3 loop spans 15 amino acids. Germline V gene sequence: CDR1 DFQATT, CDR2 SNEGSKA (reference sequence). The CDR3 spells CSAPNPAQSTDTQYF. Here the CDR3 DNA reads TGCAGTGCTCCTAACCCGGCCCAAAGCACAGATACGCAGTATTTT.

This clonotype was detected only a few times. V and J are TRBV28 and TRBJ2-3; no clear D gene. From germline, CDR1 is MDHEN and CDR2 SYDVKM. Trimming took 5 bases from V and 6 from J, leaving 9 bases between them. The CDR3 length is 12 residues. CDR3 sequence: CASSHWKDTQYF. The DNA of the CDR3 is TGTGCCAGCAGTCATTGGAAGGATACGCAGTATTTT.